This passage covers 16 T cell receptor beta chains from one sample sequenced in a study of graft-versus-host responses after intestinal transplantation. TCRdb's copy holds only in-frame clones and misses some; the assay was immunoSEQ multiplex PCR. The sample lists some 96,000 clones; approximately 90% were seen once. The sequences come from PBMCs, collected just under 460 days after intestinal transplant. The source is a human patient who received an intestinal transplant, so some T cells may come from the graft donor.

In DNA, the CDR3 is TGCGCCAGCAGCTTGGACGGGGGGAGCTATGGCTACACCTTC. As protein: CASSLDGGSYGYTF. V usage is TRBV5-1 and J usage is TRBJ1-2; possible D gene TRBD1, 5 bases. Trimming shortened V by 0 bases and J by 4 bases, and 10 bases separated the two germline ends. CDR3 length: 14 residues. Germline CDR1 reads SGHRS; CDR2 reads YFSETQ.

The chain couples TRBV19 to TRBJ1-5, with D perhaps matching TRBD1 (5 bases). The germline V and J ends were trimmed by 3 bases and 1 base, with 7 bases remaining between them. This CDR3 has 14 amino acids. Germline V gene lookup returns CDR1 LNHDA and CDR2 SQIVND (reference sequence). CDR3 DNA: TGTGCCAGTAGTATGGGGCAGAGCAATCAGCCCCAGCATTTT. This gives the protein CASSMGQSNQPQHF.

The gene calls are TRBV6-7 and TRBJ2-1; D may correspond to TRBD1 or TRBD2 (5 bases each). TRBV6-7 is marked as an open reading frame, function uncertain. Between the trimmed V and J ends, which lost 2 bases and 6 bases, there was a span of 14 bases. The length of the CDR3 is 15 residues. The CDR3 nucleotides are TGTGCCAGCAGTTACACACGGGGCCGACCCAATGAGCAGTTCTTC. Protein sequence: CASSYTRGRPNEQFF.

The CDR3 here is CASSLGGQGSQPQHF. The CDR3 region has the DNA TGTGCCAGCAGCTTAGGGGGACAGGGGTCCCAGCCCCAGCATTTT. This sequence joins TRBV7-2 and TRBJ1-5; 10 positions match TRBD1. Germline-derived CDR1 and CDR2 are SGHTA and FQGNSA. V lost 1 base and J lost 7; bases outside the gene matches: 4. The length of the CDR3 is 15 residues.

V is TRBV10-3 and J is TRBJ2-2, with 9 bases fitting TRBD1. With V trimmed by 11 bases and J by 2 bases, 6 bases remained unmatched. CDR1 is ENHRY, CDR2 SYGVKD, per germline. The length of the CDR3 is 14 residues. In nucleotides, the CDR3 is TGTGCCGCCCGGGACAGGGAAAACACCGGGGAGCTGTTTTTT. Its translation: CAARDRENTGELFF.

The chain combines TRBV5-6 with TRBJ2-7; 7 bases agree with TRBD2. J lost 3 bases, V lost 4 bases, and 7 bases had no gene match. Germline-derived CDR1 and CDR2 are SGHDT and YYEEEE. This CDR3 has 14 amino acids. The CDR3 region has the DNA TGTGCCAGCAGCCCAATTGAGCGGGGCTACGAGCAGTACTTC. It yields the protein CASSPIERGYEQYF.

The chain joins TRBV5-1 to TRBJ2-2; D uncertain. The ends were cut back, 4 bases at V and 1 base at J, with 8 bases in the middle. The CDR3 sequence is 14 residues long. Germline loops: CDR1 SGHRS, CDR2 YFSETQ. CDR3: CASSLTQNTGELFF. For the CDR3, the DNA is TGCGCCAGCAGCCTCACACAGAACACCGGGGAGCTGTTTTTT.

The gene calls are TRBV5-1 and TRBJ2-3, with 9 positions matching TRBD1. The CDR3 sequence is 15 residues long. Germline CDR1 is SGHRS and CDR2 is YFSETQ. After removal of 4 bases from V and 7 bases from J, the junction contained 10 bases not matched to a gene. The CDR3 reads CASSDRDRVAYTQYF. In DNA form, the CDR3 reads TGCGCCAGCAGCGACCGGGACAGGGTTGCCTATACGCAGTATTTT. Together with reference TRBV5-1 and TRBJ2-3, the CDR3 gives the full variable domain: KAGVTQTPRYLIKTRGQQVTLSCSPISGHRSVSWYQQTPGQGLQFLFEYFSETQRNKGNFPGRFSGRQFSNSRSEMNVSTLELGDSALYLCASSDRDRVAYTQYFGPGTRLTVL.

The chain has TRBV9 and TRBJ2-7, with 10 bases that match TRBD1. The ends lost 2 bases at V and 7 bases at J; junction bases unmatched: 6. Looked up from germline, CDR1 is SGDLS and CDR2 is YYNGEE. The length of the CDR3 is 14 residues. In nucleotides, the CDR3 is TGTGCCAGCAGCGTCCGGGACAGGGGTTCGGAGCAGTACTTC. This codes for CASSVRDRGSEQYF.

The chain employs TRBV5-6 and TRBJ2-1; 9 bases match TRBD1. The CDR3 covers 16 residues. The germline V gene encodes CDR1 SGHDT and CDR2 YYEEEE. V shed 3 bases, J shed 6 bases, and the junction held 10 bases outside the gene matches. The CDR3 here is CASSSDPGTGSNEQFF. The CDR3, as DNA: TGTGCCAGCAGCTCTGACCCCGGGACAGGGAGCAATGAGCAGTTCTTC.

The chain employs TRBV19 and TRBJ2-5; the match to TRBD1 covers 9 bases. The V gene's germline CDR1 is LNHDA and CDR2 SQIVND (reference sequence). Trimming took 4 bases from V and 2 from J; bases not matched to a gene: 14. CDR3 length: 18 residues. Here the CDR3 reads CASSTDRGKGGWQETQYF. CDR3 nucleotides: TGTGCCAGTAGTACCGACAGGGGGAAAGGCGGGTGGCAAGAGACCCAGTACTTC.

This sequence joins TRBV5-4 and TRBJ1-2; TRBD1 agrees at 8 bases. This CDR3 has 13 residues. Germline assignment: CDR1 SGHNT and CDR2 YYREEE (reference sequence). The J segment lost 7 bases and the V segment lost 0 bases, leaving 2 bases of the junction unmatched. CDR3 amino acids: CASSLDRGGGYTF. The CDR3 bases are TGTGCCAGCAGCTTGGACAGGGGGGGTGGCTACACCTTC. The whole variable domain, filled in from reference TRBV5-4 and TRBJ1-2, reads ETGVTQSPTHLIKTRGQQVTLRCSSQSGHNTVSWYQQALGQGPQFIFQYYREEENGRGNFPPRFSGLQFPNYSSELNVNALELDDSALYLCASSLDRGGGYTFGSGTRLTVV.

The chain has TRBV25-1 and TRBJ1-6; TRBD1 might be the D (5 bases). V dropped 7 bases and J dropped 7 bases, with 17 bases sitting between them. Germline V gene data show CDR1 as MGHDK and CDR2 as SYGVNS. The CDR3 totals 15 residues. The CDR3 region is CASTRGTSGNSPLHF. CDR3 nucleotides: TGTGCCAGCACCCGGGGTACCTCAGGGAATTCACCCCTCCACTTT.

The chain carries TRBV5-4 and TRBJ1-2; 7 bases map to TRBD1. Germline assignment: CDR1 SGHNT and CDR2 YYREEE (reference sequence). Unmatched junction bases numbered 5, after V lost 3 bases and J lost 3 bases. The length of the CDR3 is 14 residues. CDR3 bases: TGTGCCAGCAGCTCACAGGGGTCCTACTATGGCTACACCTTC. Residues: CASSSQGSYYGYTF.

This chain joins TRBV7-9 and TRBJ2-3, with TRBD2 identical over 7 bases. Germline V lookup: CDR1 SEHNR, CDR2 FQNEAQ (reference sequence). This CDR3 is 15 amino acids long. J lost 1 base, V lost 5 bases, and 6 bases had no gene match. CDR3 bases: TGTGCCAGCAGCGGACTAGTCCTGGGCACAGATACGCAGTATTTT. Amino acid sequence: CASSGLVLGTDTQYF.

The chain joins TRBV7-6 to TRBJ1-2; 10 nucleotides match TRBD1. CDR3 length: 16 amino acids. Germline V gene data show CDR1 as SGHVS and CDR2 as FNYEAQ. V gave up 0 bases and J gave up 7 bases; unmatched junction bases: 8. As DNA, the CDR3 is TGTGCCAGCAGCTTAGCAACCGGGACAGGGGCAAGTGGCTACACCTTC. Its translation: CASSLATGTGASGYTF.